The 2 T cell receptor beta chains in this list originate from one sample, sequenced in a study of somatic mutations in cytotoxic T cells in rheumatoid arthritis. Produced via immunoSEQ multiplex PCR; TCRdb's table is partial and in-frame only. The repertoire has fewer than 6,500 clones, approximately 82% of them found once; the top ten carry 28%. The sequenced sample consisted of CD8+ T cells sorted from blood. These receptors all come from an adult with rheumatoid arthritis.

In nucleotides, the CDR3 is TGTGCCAGCAGTTCCCCCGGGATAGCGGGGGCCACAGATACGCAGTATTTT. This encodes CASSSPGIAGATDTQYF. This sequence joins TRBV27 and TRBJ2-3; TRBD2 agrees at 9 bases. CDR1 and CDR2 from the germline V gene are MNHEY and SMNVEV (reference sequence). With V trimmed by 4 bases and J by 2 bases, 10 bases remained unmatched. The CDR3 is 17 residues long.

The chain recombines TRBV6-5 with TRBJ1-2, with TRBD1 as a possible D gene (6 bases). This CDR3 comprises 13 residues. Germline V gene sequence: CDR1 MNHEY, CDR2 SVGAGI. Trimming stripped 4 bases from V and 6 bases from J, with 12 bases between. The CDR3 region has the DNA TGTGCCAGCAGTTTACCCGGACAGAATGGCTACACCTTC. Translated: CASSLPGQNGYTF.